Below are 32 T cell receptor beta chains sequenced from a single sample in a study of CD8+ T cells in alopecia areata. Treatment given: oral pan-JAK inhibitor, 5-10 mg twice daily. Reverse transcribed after extraction, RNA yielded cDNA as the sequencing template. Sequencing was performed with immunoSEQ multiplex PCR; in TCRdb, only in-frame clones are kept and a portion is missing. Counted here are about 140,000 clones, around 82% occurring once; the ten biggest clones make up roughly 25%. The material was CD8+ T cells sorted from blood, obtained at week 4, from a patient treated with tofacitinib. These receptor sequences come from a human donor with alopecia areata.

This clone has a single count. The junction departs from germline at one end; a sequencing error may be responsible. The V call is TRBV7-9, the J call TRBJ1-6; D remains unclear. The CDR3 runs 14 residues. Germline V gene lookup returns CDR1 SEHNR and CDR2 FQNEAQ (reference sequence). The CDR3 nucleotides read TGTGCCAGCAGCCCAGAGGGCTATAATTCACCCCTCCGCTTT. Amino acids: CASSPEGYNSPLRF.

The chain recombines TRBV14 with TRBJ1-4; D may be TRBD1 (6 bases). V lost 6 bases and J lost 7, with 12 bases in between. Per germline, CDR1 SGHDN and CDR2 FVKESK. The CDR3 is 13 amino acids. CDR3 in DNA: TGTGCCAGCAGAACAGGGTCGGGTGAAAAACTGTTTTTT. This sequence encodes CASRTGSGEKLFF.

This clone was recorded many times. The chain carries TRBV7-2 and TRBJ2-1, with a tentative D call TRBD1 (5 bases). Germline CDR1 reads SGHTA; CDR2 reads FQGNSA. This CDR3 is built from 14 residues. With 5 bases removed from V and 4 bases from J, the gap between germline ends came to 12 bases. The CDR3 protein is CASSPGGAYNEQFF. DNA of the CDR3: TGTGCCAGCAGCCCGGGTGGGGCTTACAATGAGCAGTTCTTC.

The sample holds one count of this clone. The rearrangement uses TRBV4-3 and TRBJ2-4, with D tentatively TRBD2 (6 bases). Between the trimmed V and J ends, which lost 4 bases and 9 bases, there was a span of 13 bases. This CDR3 has 13 amino acids. Germline V gene sequence: CDR1 LGHNA, CDR2 YSLEER. CDR3 nucleotides: TGCGCCAGCAGCCCGGGGGAAGGCTCCATTCAGTACTTC. It encodes CASSPGEGSIQYF.

V is TRBV25-1 and J is TRBJ2-2; no firm D call. The germline gives CDR1 MGHDK, CDR2 SYGVNS. V was cut by 4 bases and J by 7 bases, with 7 bases left in between. There are 12 residues in the CDR3. CDR3 protein: CASSVQSGELFF. Here the CDR3 DNA reads TGTGCCAGCAGTGTACAGAGCGGGGAGCTGTTTTTT.

This chain uses TRBV19 with TRBJ2-7; 14 positions match TRBD2. V gave up 6 bases and J gave up 4 bases; unmatched junction bases: 8. Per the germline V gene, CDR1 is LNHDA and CDR2 is SQIVND (reference sequence). This CDR3 spans 16 amino acids. The DNA for the CDR3 is TGTGCCAGTAGCGGCGGACTAGCGGGGGGCGTTTACGAGCAGTACTTC. This codes for CASSGGLAGGVYEQYF.

The chain links TRBV5-4 to TRBJ2-5; 8 bases agree with TRBD2. The ends lost 0 bases at V and 4 bases at J; junction bases unmatched: 5. Germline CDR1 SGHNT, CDR2 YYREEE (reference sequence). The CDR3 totals 15 residues. The CDR3 nucleotides read TGTGCCAGCAGCTTGGGCGGGGGGAATGGAGAGACCCAGTACTTC. Amino acid sequence: CASSLGGGNGETQYF.

This chain links TRBV4-1 with TRBJ2-5, with 7 bases fitting TRBD2. This CDR3 comprises 16 residues. Germline lookup yields CDR1 MGHRA and CDR2 YSYEKL. J lost 5 bases, V lost 2 bases, and 11 bases had no gene match. The CDR3 here is CASSQRGLGGEETQYF. Here the CDR3 DNA reads TGCGCCAGCAGCCAAAGAGGACTAGGTGGGGAGGAGACCCAGTACTTC.

This chain joins TRBV9 and TRBJ1-3; perhaps TRBD1 as D (5 bases). Germline CDR1 and CDR2: SGDLS and YYNGEE. The CDR3 sequence is 15 residues long. V lost 0 bases and J 7 bases, leaving 14 bases between the germline ends. The CDR3 region is CASSVAEGSGNTIYF. The CDR3, as DNA: TGTGCCAGCAGCGTAGCAGAGGGGAGTGGGAACACCATATATTTT. The whole variable domain, filled in from reference TRBV9 and TRBJ1-3, reads DSGVTQTPKHLITATGQRVTLRCSPRSGDLSVYWYQQSLDQGLQFLIQYYNGEERAKGNILERFSAQQFPDLHSELNLSSLELGDSALYFCASSVAEGSGNTIYFGEGSWLTVV.

The chain couples TRBV15 to TRBJ2-2, with D uncertain. Per germline, CDR1 LNHNV and CDR2 YYDKDF (reference sequence). V lost 0 bases and J lost 2, with 13 bases in between. The CDR3 is 17 residues long. The CDR3 bases are TGTGCCACCAGCAGAGATGATTCCCAGCCTAACACCGGGGAGCTGTTTTTT. Protein sequence: CATSRDDSQPNTGELFF.

Points on this clone: Only one base separates this from a far larger clonotype, so it likely reflects a read error. Other DNA sequences of this sample code for an identical CDR3. The chain couples TRBV29-1 to TRBJ2-2, with 9 bases lining up with TRBD1. Germline V gene data show CDR1 as SQVTM and CDR2 as ANQGSEA. The CDR3 length is 14 residues. The CDR3, as DNA: TGCAGCGTTCGGACAGGGGTGGACACCGGTGAGCTGTTTTTT. Translating it yields CSVRTGVDTGELFF.

This clone came up once. The chain combines TRBV5-4 with TRBJ1-4, with no clear D. Per the germline V gene, CDR1 is SGHNT and CDR2 is YYREEE (reference sequence). The V and J ends lost 0 bases and 5 bases respectively, with 5 bases between them. There are 13 residues in the CDR3. CDR3 residues: CASSLALNEKLFF. The CDR3 coding sequence is TGTGCCAGCAGCTTGGCCCTGAATGAAAAACTGTTTTTT.

The chain combines TRBV6-1 with TRBJ2-7, with TRBD1 matching over 10 bases. This CDR3 is 12 amino acids long. J lost 6 bases, V lost 6 bases, and 2 bases had no gene match. CDR1 and CDR2 from the germline V gene are MNHNS and SASEGT. CDR3 in DNA: TGTGCCAGCAGCGGGACAGGGGTCGAGCAGTACTTC. Its translation is CASSGTGVEQYF.

The CDR3 DNA reads as TGTGCCAGCAGTGAAGCGGAGTGGTCAGGCCCTGAAGCTTTCTTT. It codes for CASSEAEWSGPEAFF. The V gene is TRBV6-1, the J gene TRBJ1-1; D gene uncertain. Germline CDR1 MNHNS, CDR2 SASEGT. V shed 0 bases and J shed 6 bases, with 14 bases lying between them. This CDR3 is 15 amino acids long.

The chain recombines TRBV7-2 with TRBJ2-5, with 14 bases matching TRBD2. The CDR3 loop spans 16 amino acids. The germline V gene has CDR1 SGHTA and CDR2 FQGNSA. V gave up 5 bases and J gave up 5 bases; unmatched junction bases: 7. Written as DNA, the CDR3 is TGTGCCAGCAGCAATGGACTAGCGGGGGGCCTTGAGACCCAGTACTTC. Encoded protein: CASSNGLAGGLETQYF.

The chain couples TRBV11-2 to TRBJ2-1; 11 nucleotides align to TRBD1. The germline V gene encodes CDR1 SGHAT and CDR2 FQNNGV. V was pared by 5 bases and J by 9 bases, with 12 bases of the junction left unmatched. The CDR3 sequence is 16 residues long. The CDR3: CASSRLGQGAHTEQFF. CDR3 DNA sequence: TGTGCCAGCAGCCGCCTCGGACAGGGGGCGCATACTGAGCAGTTCTTC. Based on the CDR3 plus reference TRBV11-2 and TRBJ2-1, the full variable domain is EAGVAQSPRYKIIEKRQSVAFWCNPISGHATLYWYQQILGQGPKLLIQFQNNGVVDDSQLPKDRFSAERLKGVDSTLKIQPAKLEDSAVYLCASSRLGQGAHTEQFFGPGTRLTVL.

The chain couples TRBV7-9 to TRBJ2-5; D possibly uses TRBD1 or TRBD2 (5 bases each). CDR3 length: 17 amino acids. CDR1 and CDR2 from the germline V gene are SEHNR and FQNEAQ (reference sequence). Deletions cut 1 base from V and 2 bases from J, with 17 bases between. The CDR3 here is CASSLVKAVWTQETQYF. CDR3 DNA sequence: TGTGCCAGCAGCTTAGTTAAAGCGGTATGGACACAAGAGACCCAGTACTTC.

The genes are TRBV27 and TRBJ2-7; possibly TRBD1 for D (5 bases). Per the germline V gene, CDR1 is MNHEY and CDR2 is SMNVEV (reference sequence). The CDR3 is made up of 16 amino acids. The V and J ends lost 4 bases and 3 bases respectively, with 19 bases between them. The CDR3 nucleotides are TGTGCCAGCAGTTCCTCCCCAGGGATTCACCTCTACGAGCAGTACTTC. Translation: CASSSSPGIHLYEQYF.

This chain connects TRBV6-6 to TRBJ2-1; perhaps TRBD2 as D (5 bases). The CDR3 contains 15 residues. Germline V gene lookup returns CDR1 MNHNY and CDR2 SVGAGI (reference sequence). V lost 2 bases to trimming and J lost 0 bases, with 8 bases between them. The CDR3 is CASSYESGSYNEQFF. CDR3 in DNA: TGTGCCAGCAGTTACGAAAGCGGCTCCTACAATGAGCAGTTCTTC.

This clone was counted only a few times. The chain recombines TRBV5-6 with TRBJ2-7; 7 bases map to TRBD1. With 4 bases clipped from V and 5 bases from J, the junction kept 3 bases outside the gene matches. The CDR3 sequence is 12 residues long. Germline V gene sequence: CDR1 SGHDT, CDR2 YYEEEE. The CDR3 region is CASSKTGNEQYF. The CDR3 DNA sequence: TGTGCCAGCAGCAAGACAGGGAACGAGCAGTACTTC. Variable domain in full (rest from reference TRBV5-6 and TRBJ2-7): DAGVTQSPTHLIKTRGQQVTLRCSPKSGHDTVSWYQQALGQGPQFIFQYYEEEERQRGNFPDRFSGHQFPNYSSELNVNALLLGDSALYLCASSKTGNEQYFGPGTRLTVT.

V and J are TRBV6-5 and TRBJ2-5; 10 bases line up with TRBD1. The CDR3 sequence is 14 residues long. Germline loops: CDR1 MNHEY, CDR2 SVGAGI. J lost 4 bases, V lost 4 bases, and 3 bases had no gene match. The CDR3 DNA reads as TGTGCCAGCAGTTTTGGACAGGGGGGAGAGACCCAGTACTTC. This codes for CASSFGQGGETQYF.

As DNA, the CDR3 is TGTGCCAGCGCGAGCGCTTCGGTCAGCGAGCAGTACTTC. Residues: CASASASVSEQYF. V and J are TRBV6-5 and TRBJ2-7; the D is unclear. CDR3 length equals 13 residues. Germline V gene data show CDR1 as MNHEY and CDR2 as SVGAGI. V was shortened by 8 bases and J by 6 bases, with 17 bases between the two germline ends.

The chain uses TRBV27 and TRBJ2-5; the D gene could be TRBD1 or TRBD2 (5 bases each). CDR1 MNHEY and CDR2 SMNVEV come from the germline V gene (reference sequence). The CDR3 is 15 amino acids. The V end lost 4 bases, the J end lost 4 bases, and 16 bases lay between the germline ends. The chain's CDR3 is CASSSSRTRGETQYF. CDR3 nucleotide sequence: TGTGCCAGCAGTTCCAGTCGGACGAGGGGAGAGACCCAGTACTTC.

The chain uses TRBV7-8 and TRBJ2-3, with D possibly being TRBD1 (7 bases). The germline V gene has CDR1 SGHVS and CDR2 FQNEAQ. Trimming pared 6 bases from V and 2 bases from J, leaving 21 bases between. CDR3 length: 17 residues. CDR3 residues: CASRNQGGLTFTDTQYF. CDR3 coding DNA: TGTGCCAGCAGAAACCAGGGGGGCCTAACCTTCACAGATACGCAGTATTTT. The full variable domain, rest sourced from reference TRBV7-8 and TRBJ2-3, is GAGVSQSPRYKVAKRGQDVALRCDPISGHVSLFWYQQALGQGPEFLTYFQNEAQLDKSGLPSDRFFAERPEGSVSTLKIQRTQQEDSAVYLCASRNQGGLTFTDTQYFGPGTRLTVL.

This clone occurred a few times. The rearrangement joins TRBV5-1 to TRBJ2-3; 7 bases align to TRBD1. The trim removed 3 bases at V and 1 base at J, leaving 5 bases unmatched. The CDR3 is made up of 15 amino acids. CDR1 is SGHRS, CDR2 YFSETQ, per germline. The CDR3 loop is CASSYRGRGTDTQYF. The CDR3 bases are TGCGCCAGCAGCTACAGGGGACGTGGCACAGATACGCAGTATTTT. The whole variable domain, remainder taken from reference TRBV5-1 and TRBJ2-3, is KAGVTQTPRYLIKTRGQQVTLSCSPISGHRSVSWYQQTPGQGLQFLFEYFSETQRNKGNFPGRFSGRQFSNSRSEMNVSTLELGDSALYLCASSYRGRGTDTQYFGPGTRLTVL.

The chain is built from TRBV7-6 and TRBJ2-2, with 9 bases aligning to TRBD1. V was pared by 1 base and J by 6 bases, with 9 bases of the junction left unmatched. The V gene's germline CDR1 is SGHVS and CDR2 FNYEAQ. The CDR3 sequence is 17 residues long. CDR3 sequence reads: CASSLGVPGQGPGELFF. CDR3 coding DNA: TGTGCCAGCAGCTTAGGAGTTCCGGGACAGGGACCCGGGGAGCTGTTTTTT.

The V gene is TRBV13, the J gene TRBJ2-5; possibly TRBD1 for D (6 bases). The DNA end is more similar to TRBJ2-7, so the J call may be wrong. This CDR3 spans 12 amino acids. Germline CDR1 PRHDT, CDR2 FYEKMQ (reference sequence). The CDR3 sequence: CASSFSGVEQYF. The CDR3 DNA reads TGTGCCAGCAGCTTCTCAGGGGTCGAGCAGTACTTC.

The V and J genes are TRBV30 and TRBJ2-7; weak D call: TRBD2 (5 bases). From germline, CDR1 is GTSNPN and CDR2 SVGIG (reference sequence). Trimming pared 0 bases from V and 7 bases from J, leaving 13 bases between. The CDR3 sequence is 13 residues long. In DNA, the CDR3 is TGTGCCTGGAGTGTAACTTCGGACTCTGAGCAGTACTTC. It encodes CAWSVTSDSEQYF.

The chain links TRBV6-5 to TRBJ2-7, with TRBD2 as a possible D gene (5 bases). Trimming cost V 4 bases and J 2 bases, with 18 bases left between them. CDR3 size: 16 residues. In germline, CDR1 is MNHEY, CDR2 SVGAGI. CDR3 protein: CASSFSPRAGPYEQYF. The CDR3 bases are TGTGCCAGCAGTTTCTCTCCGCGGGCAGGCCCCTACGAGCAGTACTTC.

The chain employs TRBV2 and TRBJ2-7; perhaps TRBD2 as D (5 bases). CDR3 length: 10 amino acids. V was trimmed by 7 bases and J by 9 bases, leaving 10 bases between them. Germline assignment: CDR1 SNHLY and CDR2 FYNNEI. The CDR3 DNA reads as TGTGCCAGCATCGGGAACGGGCAGTACTTC. This codes for CASIGNGQYF.

This clone occurred once. The V gene is TRBV7-8, the J gene TRBJ2-7; a possible D gene is TRBD2 (6 bases). Germline lookup yields CDR1 SGHVS and CDR2 FQNEAQ. CDR3 length: 14 amino acids. The germline V and J ends were trimmed by 5 bases and 4 bases, with 15 bases remaining between them. CDR3 region: CASSIRLVGYEQYF. CDR3 nucleotide sequence: TGTGCCAGCAGCATTAGACTAGTAGGTTACGAGCAGTACTTC.

In its sample, this clone was seen a few times. This chain connects TRBV5-4 to TRBJ2-1; maybe TRBD2 (5 bases). The CDR3 is 12 residues long. Trimming removed 4 bases from V and 7 bases from J, with 9 bases in between. Germline CDR1 SGHNT, CDR2 YYREEE (reference sequence). The CDR3, as DNA: TGTGCCAGCAGCCAGACGGGGAATGAGCAGTTCTTC. This codes for CASSQTGNEQFF.